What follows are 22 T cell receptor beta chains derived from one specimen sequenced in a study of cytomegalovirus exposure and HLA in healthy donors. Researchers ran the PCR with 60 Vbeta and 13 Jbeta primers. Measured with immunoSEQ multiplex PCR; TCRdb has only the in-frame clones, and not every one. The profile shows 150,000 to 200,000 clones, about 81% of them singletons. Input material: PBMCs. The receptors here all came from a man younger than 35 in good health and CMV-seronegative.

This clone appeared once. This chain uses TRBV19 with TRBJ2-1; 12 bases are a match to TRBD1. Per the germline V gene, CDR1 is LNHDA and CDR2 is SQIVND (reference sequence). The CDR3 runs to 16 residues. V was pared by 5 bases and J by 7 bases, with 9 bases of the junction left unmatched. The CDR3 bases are TGTGCCAGTAGTGCTCCGGGACAGGGGGCGCGTAATGAGCAGTTCTTC. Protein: CASSAPGQGARNEQFF.

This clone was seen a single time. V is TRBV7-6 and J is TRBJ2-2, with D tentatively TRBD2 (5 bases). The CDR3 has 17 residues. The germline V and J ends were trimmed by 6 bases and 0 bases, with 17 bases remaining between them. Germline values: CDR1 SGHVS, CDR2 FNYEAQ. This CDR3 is CASRKGRSFANTGELFF. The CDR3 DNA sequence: TGTGCCAGCAGAAAAGGGAGATCGTTCGCGAACACCGGGGAGCTGTTTTTT. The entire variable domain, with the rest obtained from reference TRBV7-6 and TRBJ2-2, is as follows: GAGVSQSPRYKVTKRGQDVALRCDPISGHVSLYWYRQALGQGPEFLTYFNYEAQQDKSGLPNDRFSAERPEGSISTLTIQRTEQRDSAMYRCASRKGRSFANTGELFFGEGSRLTVL.

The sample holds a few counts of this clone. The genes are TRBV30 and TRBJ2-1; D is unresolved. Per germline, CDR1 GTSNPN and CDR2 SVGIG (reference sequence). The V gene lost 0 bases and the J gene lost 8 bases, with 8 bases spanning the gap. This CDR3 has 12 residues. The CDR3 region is CAWSVLWDEQFF. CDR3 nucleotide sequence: TGTGCCTGGAGTGTACTATGGGATGAGCAGTTCTTC.

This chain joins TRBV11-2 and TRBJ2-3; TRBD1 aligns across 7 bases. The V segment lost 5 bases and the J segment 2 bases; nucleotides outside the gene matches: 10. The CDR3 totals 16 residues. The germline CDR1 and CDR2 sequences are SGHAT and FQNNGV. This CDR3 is CASSPLQQGFTDTQYF. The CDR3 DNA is TGTGCCAGCAGCCCCCTACAACAGGGGTTCACAGATACGCAGTATTTT.

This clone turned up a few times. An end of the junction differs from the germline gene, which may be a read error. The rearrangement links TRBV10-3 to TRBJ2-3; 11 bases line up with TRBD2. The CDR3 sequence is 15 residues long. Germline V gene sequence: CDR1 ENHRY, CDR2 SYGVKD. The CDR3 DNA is TGTGCCAGCAGTGAAGCTAGCGGGGGGCCAGATACGCAGTATTTT. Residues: CASSEASGGPDTQYF.

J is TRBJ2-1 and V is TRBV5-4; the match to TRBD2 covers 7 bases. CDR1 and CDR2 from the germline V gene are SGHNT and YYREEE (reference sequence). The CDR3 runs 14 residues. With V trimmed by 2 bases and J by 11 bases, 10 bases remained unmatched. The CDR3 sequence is CASSFPQRGSQQFF. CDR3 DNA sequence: TGTGCCAGCAGCTTTCCACAGCGGGGATCTCAGCAGTTCTTC.

In DNA form, the CDR3 reads TGTGCCTGGCGGATACCAGGGGACGTCTACGAGCAGTACTTC. Its translation: CAWRIPGDVYEQYF. The chain joins TRBV30 to TRBJ2-7; TRBD1 might be the D (6 bases). The CDR3 has 14 amino acids. Trimming took 5 bases from V and 3 from J, leaving 17 bases between them. Germline CDR1 GTSNPN, CDR2 SVGIG (reference sequence).

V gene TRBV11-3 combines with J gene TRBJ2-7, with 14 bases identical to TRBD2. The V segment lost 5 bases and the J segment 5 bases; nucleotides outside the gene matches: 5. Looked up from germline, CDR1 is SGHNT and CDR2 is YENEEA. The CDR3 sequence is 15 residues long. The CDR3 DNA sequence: TGTGCCAGCAGCCTGACTAGCGGGGGGGCCCACGAGCAGTACTTC. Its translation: CASSLTSGGAHEQYF.

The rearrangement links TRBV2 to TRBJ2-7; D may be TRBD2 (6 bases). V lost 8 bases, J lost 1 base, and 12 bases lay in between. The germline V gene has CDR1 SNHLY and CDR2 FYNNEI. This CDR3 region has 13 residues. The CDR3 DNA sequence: TGTGCCAGCGGGCGGGATGTTTCCTACGAGCAGTACTTC. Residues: CASGRDVSYEQYF.

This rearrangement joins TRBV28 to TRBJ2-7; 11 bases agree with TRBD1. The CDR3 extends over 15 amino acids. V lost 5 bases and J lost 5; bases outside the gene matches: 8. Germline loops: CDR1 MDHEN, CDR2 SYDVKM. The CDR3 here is CASSPRTGGIDEQYF. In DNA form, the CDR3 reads TGTGCCAGCAGTCCGAGGACAGGGGGCATAGACGAGCAGTACTTC.

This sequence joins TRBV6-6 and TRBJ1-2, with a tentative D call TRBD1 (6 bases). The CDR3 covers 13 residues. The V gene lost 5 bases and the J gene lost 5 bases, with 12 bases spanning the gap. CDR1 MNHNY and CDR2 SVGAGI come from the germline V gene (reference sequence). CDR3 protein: CASSPDRAYGYTF. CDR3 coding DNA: TGTGCCAGCAGTCCGGACAGAGCTTATGGCTACACCTTC.

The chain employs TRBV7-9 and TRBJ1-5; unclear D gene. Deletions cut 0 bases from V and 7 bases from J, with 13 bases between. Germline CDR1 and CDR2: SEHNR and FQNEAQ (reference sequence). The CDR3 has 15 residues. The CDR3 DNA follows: TGTGCCAGCAGCTTAGCAGGTCCCGCGGGGCAGCCCCAGCATTTT. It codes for CASSLAGPAGQPQHF.

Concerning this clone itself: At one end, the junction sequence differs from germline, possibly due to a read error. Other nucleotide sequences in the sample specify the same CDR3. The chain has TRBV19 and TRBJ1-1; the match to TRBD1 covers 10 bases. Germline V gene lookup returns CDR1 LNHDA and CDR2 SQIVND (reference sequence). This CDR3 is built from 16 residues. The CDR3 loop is CASSRDRGLINTEAFF. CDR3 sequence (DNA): TGTGCCAGTAGTAGGGACAGGGGTTTAATCAACACTGAGGCTTTCTTT. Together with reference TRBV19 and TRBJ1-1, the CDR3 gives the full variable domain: DGGITQSPKYLFRKEGQNVTLSCEQNLNHDAMYWYRQDPGQGLRLIYYSQIVNDFQKGDIAEGYSVSREKKESFPLTVTSAQKNPTAFYLCASSRDRGLINTEAFFGQGTRLTVV.

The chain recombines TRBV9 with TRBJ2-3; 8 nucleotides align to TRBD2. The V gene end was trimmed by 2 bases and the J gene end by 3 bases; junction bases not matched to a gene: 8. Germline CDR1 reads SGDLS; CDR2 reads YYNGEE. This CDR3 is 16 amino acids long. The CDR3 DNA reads TGTGCCAGCAGCGTGTTAAGCGGGAGTCTAACAGATACGCAGTATTTT. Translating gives CASSVLSGSLTDTQYF. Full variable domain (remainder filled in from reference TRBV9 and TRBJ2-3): DSGVTQTPKHLITATGQRVTLRCSPRSGDLSVYWYQQSLDQGLQFLIQYYNGEERAKGNILERFSAQQFPDLHSELNLSSLELGDSALYFCASSVLSGSLTDTQYFGPGTRLTVL.

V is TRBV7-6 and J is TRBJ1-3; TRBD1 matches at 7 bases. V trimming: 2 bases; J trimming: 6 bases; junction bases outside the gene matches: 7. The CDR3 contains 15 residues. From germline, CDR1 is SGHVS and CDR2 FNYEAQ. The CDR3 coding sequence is TGTGCCAGCAGCTTAAATAAGGGGGCCGTAAACACCATATATTTT. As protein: CASSLNKGAVNTIYF.

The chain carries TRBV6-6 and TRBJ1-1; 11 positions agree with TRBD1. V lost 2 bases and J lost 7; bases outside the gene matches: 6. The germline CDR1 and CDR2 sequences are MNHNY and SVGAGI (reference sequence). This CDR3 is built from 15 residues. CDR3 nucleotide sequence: TGTGCCAGCAGTTACAGGGACAGGGGGGGGTTTGAAGCTTTCTTT. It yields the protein CASSYRDRGGFEAFF.

The DNA of the CDR3 is TGCGCCAGCAGCTTGGAGGGACAGCAAGAGACCCAGTACTTC. It specifies CASSLEGQQETQYF. The chain carries TRBV5-1 and TRBJ2-5, with TRBD1 identical over 7 bases. J gave up 2 bases and V 0 bases, and 1 base lay outside the gene matches. There are 14 residues in the CDR3. Germline V gene lookup returns CDR1 SGHRS and CDR2 YFSETQ.

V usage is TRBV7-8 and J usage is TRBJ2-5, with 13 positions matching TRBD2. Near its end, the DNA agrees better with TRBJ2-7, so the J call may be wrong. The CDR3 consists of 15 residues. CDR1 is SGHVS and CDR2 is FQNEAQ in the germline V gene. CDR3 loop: CASSSRTSGSYEQYF. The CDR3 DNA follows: TGTGCCAGCAGCTCAAGGACTAGCGGGAGCTACGAGCAGTACTTC.

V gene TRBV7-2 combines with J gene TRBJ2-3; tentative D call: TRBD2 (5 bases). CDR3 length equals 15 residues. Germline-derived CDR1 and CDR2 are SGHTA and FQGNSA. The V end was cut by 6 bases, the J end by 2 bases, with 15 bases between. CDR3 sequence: CASSWKGRDTDTQYF. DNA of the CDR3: TGTGCCAGCAGTTGGAAGGGCCGGGACACAGATACGCAGTATTTT.

CDR3 sequence reads: CASSATGLNTEAFF. The DNA of the CDR3 is TGCGCCAGCAGCGCCACAGGGTTGAACACTGAAGCTTTCTTT. The chain joins TRBV5-1 to TRBJ1-1; perhaps TRBD1 as D (6 bases). V dropped 4 bases and J dropped 0 bases, with 10 bases sitting between them. The CDR3 contains 14 residues. Germline loops: CDR1 SGHRS, CDR2 YFSETQ.

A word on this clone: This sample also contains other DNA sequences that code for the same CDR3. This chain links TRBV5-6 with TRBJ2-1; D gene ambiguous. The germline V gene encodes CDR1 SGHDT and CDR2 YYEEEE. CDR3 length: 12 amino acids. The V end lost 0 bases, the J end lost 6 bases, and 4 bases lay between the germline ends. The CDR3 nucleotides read TGTGCCAGCAGCTTGGCTAGCAATGAGCAGTTCTTC. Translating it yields CASSLASNEQFF.

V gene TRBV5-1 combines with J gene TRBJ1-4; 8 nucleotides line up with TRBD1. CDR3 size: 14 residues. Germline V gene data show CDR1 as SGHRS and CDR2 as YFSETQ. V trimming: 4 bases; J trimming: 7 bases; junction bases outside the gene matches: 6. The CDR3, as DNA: TGCGCCAGCAGCCTAGGGACAGGCTCTGAAAAACTGTTTTTT. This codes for CASSLGTGSEKLFF.